This is a list of T cell receptor beta chains from one sample in a study of blood T cell repertoires in COVID-19. Measured with immunoSEQ multiplex PCR; TCRdb has only the in-frame clones, and not every one. The table includes some 90,000 clones, 89% detected once. Sequencing was performed on peripheral blood. All receptors derive from a woman aged 80 or over with active COVID-19. CDR3s include the opening cysteine and the closing phenylalanine or tryptophan.

j_call: TRBJ1-4
v_call: TRBV28
cdr3_length: 16
cdr3_aa: CASSASTGTANEKLFF

j_call: TRBJ1-1
v_call: TRBV11-3
cdr3_length: 13
cdr3_aa: CASSLEQNTEAFF

j_call: TRBJ2-2
v_call: TRBV6-5
cdr3_length: 12
cdr3_aa: CASGRTFAELFF

j_call: TRBJ2-3
v_call: TRBV5-1
cdr3_length: 18
cdr3_aa: CASSQNWGRGSGADTQYF

j_call: TRBJ2-5
v_call: TRBV7-3
cdr3_length: 17
cdr3_aa: CASSPGTGEFLGETQYF

j_call: TRBJ1-2
v_call: TRBV7-9
cdr3_length: 17
cdr3_aa: CASSLVGRPDHNYGYTF

j_call: TRBJ1-5
v_call: TRBV2
cdr3_length: 16
cdr3_aa: CASRDRARGGNQPQHF

j_call: TRBJ2-2
v_call: TRBV10-3
cdr3_length: 14
cdr3_aa: CATLADRGSGELFF

j_call: TRBJ2-1
v_call: TRBV7-9
cdr3_length: 16
cdr3_aa: CASSPMLAKNNNEQFF

j_call: TRBJ2-1
v_call: TRBV7-3
cdr3_length: 16
cdr3_aa: CASSLRGTNSYNEQFF

j_call: TRBJ2-3
v_call: TRBV20-1
cdr3_length: 10
cdr3_aa: CSARETREYF

j_call: TRBJ1-5
v_call: TRBV11-1
cdr3_length: 15
cdr3_aa: CASSLDGESNQPQHF

j_call: TRBJ2-3
v_call: TRBV28
cdr3_length: 16
cdr3_aa: CASSLLGTTRTDTQYF

j_call: TRBJ2-3
v_call: TRBV6-5
cdr3_length: 14
cdr3_aa: CASSYGRGGDTQYF

j_call: TRBJ2-3
v_call: TRBV29-1
cdr3_length: 14
cdr3_aa: CSVEDRVITDTQYF

j_call: TRBJ2-5
v_call: TRBV6-5
cdr3_length: 14
cdr3_aa: CASSRDRGEETQYF

j_call: TRBJ2-2
v_call: TRBV9
cdr3_length: 13
cdr3_aa: CASRGQGIGELFF

j_call: TRBJ2-7
v_call: TRBV5-1
cdr3_length: 18
cdr3_aa: CASSLPTGTSGRYYEQYF

j_call: TRBJ2-2
v_call: TRBV9
cdr3_length: 15
cdr3_aa: CASSPGTVWAGELFF

j_call: TRBJ2-4
v_call: TRBV19
cdr3_length: 15
cdr3_aa: CASSTQGFAKNIQYF

j_call: TRBJ2-3
v_call: TRBV28
cdr3_length: 16
cdr3_aa: CASSLWRGGVADTQYF

j_call: TRBJ1-2
v_call: TRBV6-5
cdr3_length: 14
cdr3_aa: CASSYSVTSYGYTF

j_call: TRBJ1-2
v_call: TRBV25-1
cdr3_length: 13
cdr3_aa: CASSYREGYGYTF

j_call: TRBJ2-7
v_call: TRBV4-1
cdr3_length: 14
cdr3_aa: CASSFTIAGGEQYF

j_call: TRBJ2-3
v_call: TRBV27
cdr3_length: 18
cdr3_aa: CASSLDPGGGYGTDTQYF

j_call: TRBJ1-2
v_call: TRBV18
cdr3_length: 14
cdr3_aa: CASSPGQSLYGYTF

j_call: TRBJ2-3
v_call: TRBV5-4
cdr3_length: 15
cdr3_aa: CASSFPGAGDSAQYF

j_call: TRBJ1-1
v_call: TRBV30
cdr3_length: 11
cdr3_aa: CAWSVKTEAFF

j_call: TRBJ1-1
v_call: TRBV2
cdr3_length: 15
cdr3_aa: CASSGLQGARTEAFF

j_call: TRBJ1-2
v_call: TRBV28
cdr3_length: 14
cdr3_aa: CASSLERAGYGYTF

j_call: TRBJ2-1
v_call: TRBV27
cdr3_length: 16
cdr3_aa: CASSSLAGAGSNEQFF

j_call: TRBJ1-2
v_call: TRBV4-3
cdr3_length: 15
cdr3_aa: CASSQDSTGYYGYTF

j_call: TRBJ2-6
v_call: TRBV28
cdr3_length: 15
cdr3_aa: CASSHRVSGANVLTF

j_call: TRBJ2-3
v_call: TRBV9
cdr3_length: 14
cdr3_aa: CASSVSGRTDTQYF

j_call: TRBJ1-4
v_call: TRBV30
cdr3_length: 13
cdr3_aa: CAWTRSPNEKLFF